Given below is one TCR beta chain in context. Its target is not known. This entry is derived from a study of long-term antiretroviral therapy in people with HIV. The overall study: First collections came about a decade before the 2015 immediate-ART recommendation. The study, taken as a whole, reports: Following ART, diversity rose but still fell short of transplant donor controls. Gathering of blood took place between the mid-2000s and the late 2010s, possibly under older ART regimens.

Investigators performed immunoSEQ version v3.0 at survey level. Per sample, sequencing targeted roughly 35,000-50,000 T-cell genomes. Clones were read by immunoSEQ multiplex PCR, and TCRdb kept only the in-frame ones, dropping some. The table shows almost 30,000 clones, with around 90% occurring only once. Germline V gene data show CDR1 as SEHNR and CDR2 as FQNEAQ (reference sequence). CDR3 length equals 15 residues. V was cut by 0 bases and J by 7 bases, with 12 bases left in between. This TCR was recovered from a man aged 50-59 years with HIV. V is TRBV7-9 and J is TRBJ2-2; D perhaps matches TRBD1 (6 bases). The input for sequencing was unsorted PBMCs, taken 3.2 years before starting antiretroviral therapy. In nucleotides, the CDR3 is TGTGCCAGCAGCTTAGCCGCCACAGGGTACGGGGAGCTGTTTTTT. This sequence encodes CASSLAATGYGELFF.